The 13 T cell receptor beta chains given below trace back to one sample, sequenced in a study of T cells in Graves' hyperthyroidism and ophthalmopathy. Amplification targeted TCR beta CDR3 regions from RNA transcripts. HTBI primers were used for first-round RT-PCR of the TCR CDR3. TCRdb processed the multiplex PCR reads anew with MiXCR; each CDR3 protein has one entry. This sample has fewer than 750,000 distinct CDR3 sequences, with about 15% found just once. The sample taken for sequencing was blood. Receptor source: a middle-aged woman with Graves' ophthalmopathy.

There are many counts of this clonotype. This sequence joins TRBV10-2 and TRBJ2-5; D is ambiguous. V gave up 4 bases and J gave up 2 bases, with 11 bases separating them. This CDR3 region has 14 residues. Germline V lookup: CDR1 WSHSY, CDR2 SAAADI. CDR3 in amino acids: CASSASAVQETQYF. CDR3 sequence (DNA): TGCGCCAGCAGTGCATCGGCGGTACAAGAGACCCAGTACTTC.

The genes are TRBV12-3 or TRBV12-4 and TRBJ2-5; TRBD2 might be the D (5 bases). V was shortened by 7 bases and J by 7 bases, with 19 bases between the two germline ends. There are 14 residues in the CDR3. CDR3 protein: CASKTNRGHGTQYF. CDR3 sequence (DNA): TGTGCCAGCAAAACTAACCGGGGTCATGGGACCCAGTACTTC.

This clonotype occurred many times. The genes are TRBV9 and TRBJ2-2; no reliable D call. The CDR3 is made up of 15 amino acids. V lost 4 bases and J lost 3, with 13 bases in between. Germline assignment: CDR1 SGDLS and CDR2 YYNGEE. The CDR3 protein is CASSLSGVYTGELFF. The CDR3 DNA reads as TGTGCCAGCAGCCTAAGTGGGGTTTACACCGGGGAGCTGTTTTTT.

This clonotype was seen ten or more times. The chain carries TRBV6-5 and TRBJ1-1; D is undetermined. The germline V gene has CDR1 MNHEY and CDR2 SVGAGI. V lost 4 bases, J lost 1 base, and 10 bases lay in between. This CDR3 comprises 14 residues. The CDR3 DNA reads as TGTGCCAGCAGTTCGTCTAAGCAGAACACTGAAGCTTTCTTT. This encodes CASSSSKQNTEAFF.

In this sample, this clonotype turned up many times. The chain has TRBV20-1 and TRBJ1-1; no definite D call. Germline lookup yields CDR1 DFQATT and CDR2 SNEGSKA (reference sequence). V lost 0 bases and J lost 0, with 8 bases in between. The CDR3 runs 14 residues. CDR3 DNA: TGCAGTGCTAGAGATTGGGGTATGAACACTGAAGCTTTCTTT. As protein: CSARDWGMNTEAFF.

J is TRBJ2-5 and V is TRBV7-9; the match to TRBD1 covers 9 bases. Trimming cost V 5 bases and J 9 bases; bases outside gene matches: 13. CDR1 SEHNR and CDR2 FQNEAQ come from the germline V gene (reference sequence). The CDR3 totals 15 residues. In DNA form, the CDR3 reads TGTGCCAGCAGCCCACTGGACAGGGGAAGCGAGGCCCAGTACTTC. Amino acid sequence: CASSPLDRGSEAQYF.

This clonotype came up many times. The chain couples TRBV9 to TRBJ2-7, with a tentative D call TRBD1 (6 bases). This CDR3 contains 16 residues. From germline, CDR1 is SGDLS and CDR2 YYNGEE. Trimming left V 0 bases short and J 2 bases short, with 15 bases between. CDR3 coding DNA: TGTGCCAGCAGCGTAGCTCAGGGGAGAAATCCCTACGAGCAGTACTTC. Encoded protein: CASSVAQGRNPYEQYF.

This clonotype was detected many times. This chain links TRBV20-1 with TRBJ1-2; no clear D. Germline V gene sequence: CDR1 DFQATT, CDR2 SNEGSKA (reference sequence). Trimming pared 0 bases from V and 8 bases from J, leaving 13 bases between. This CDR3 contains 13 residues. The chain's CDR3 is CSAREGNSRGYTF. The CDR3 DNA reads as TGCAGTGCTAGAGAGGGCAACTCGCGGGGCTACACCTTC.

This clonotype was counted ten times or more. The chain uses TRBV28 and TRBJ1-5; D gene unclear. The CDR3 consists of 15 residues. V lost 1 base and J lost 1, with 8 bases in between. Per germline, CDR1 MDHEN and CDR2 SYDVKM. The CDR3 spells CASSLLSGSNQPQHF. The CDR3 bases are TGTGCCAGCAGTTTATTATCCGGGAGCAATCAGCCCCAGCATTTT.

In its sample, this clonotype was seen many times. This chain joins TRBV28 and TRBJ1-1; the D is unclear. V gave up 7 bases and J gave up 2 bases, with 17 bases separating them. Germline-derived CDR1 and CDR2 are MDHEN and SYDVKM. The CDR3 consists of 15 residues. The CDR3 region is CASTRSWLYNTEAFF. The CDR3 DNA is TGTGCCAGCACTCGAAGTTGGCTTTATAACACTGAAGCTTTCTTT. The variable domain in full, completed from reference TRBV28 and TRBJ1-1, reads DVKVTQSSRYLVKRTGEKVFLECVQDMDHENMFWYRQDPGLGLRLIYFSYDVKMKEKGDIPEGYSVSREKKERFSLILESASTNQTSMYLCASTRSWLYNTEAFFGQGTRLTVV.

This clonotype appeared many times. The chain recombines TRBV6-5 with TRBJ2-7, with D perhaps TRBD1 (6 bases). V lost 5 bases and J lost 4, with 18 bases in between. This CDR3 has 15 residues. Germline CDR1 is MNHEY and CDR2 is SVGAGI. The CDR3 nucleotides read TGTGCCAGCAGTAACTTTCAGGGGCCCCATTACGAGCAGTACTTC. Amino acid sequence: CASSNFQGPHYEQYF.

This clonotype appeared many times. The chain couples TRBV19 to TRBJ1-1; D ambiguous. The CDR3 is made up of 12 amino acids. In germline, CDR1 is LNHDA, CDR2 SQIVND (reference sequence). V was cut by 6 bases and J by 2 bases, with 7 bases left in between. In DNA, the CDR3 is TGTGCCAGTAGGGCACCCAACACTGAAGCTTTCTTT. It is translated as CASRAPNTEAFF.

V gene TRBV6-1 combines with J gene TRBJ1-5; TRBD1 matches 9 bases. V was pared by 5 bases and J by 6 bases, with 8 bases of the junction left unmatched. The CDR3 length is 15 residues. CDR1 and CDR2 from the germline V gene are MNHNS and SASEGT. The CDR3 reads CASSIDRGIPQPQHF. CDR3 nucleotide sequence: TGTGCCAGCAGTATAGACAGGGGGATTCCTCAGCCCCAGCATTTT.